The clone carrying this TCR beta chain has more than one count but fewer than ten. Its specificity is not known. This sample was taken from a study of CD4 T cells in relation to SARS-CoV-2 and coronaviruses. Turning to the study itself: The restricting HLA molecule for shared crossreactive spike epitopes was mapped.

Study conclusions and caveats: According to naive versus memory sequencing, detected responses are memory recall, not newly primed.

TCRdb's table, derived via immunoSEQ multiplex PCR, lists solely in-frame clones and lacks some. The data hold about 31,000 clones, with about 70% observed a single time. CDR1 is SEHNR, CDR2 FQNEAQ, per germline (reference sequence). This CDR3 comprises 13 residues. Between the trimmed V and J ends, which lost 8 bases and 6 bases, there was a span of 15 bases. This chain links TRBV7-9 with TRBJ2-3, with a tentative D call TRBD1 (5 bases). Sequenced material: memory CD4+ T cells from PBMCs, cultured in vitro. This TCR came from an adult with COVID-19. The CDR3 region is CASCPTDSDTQYF. Written as DNA, the CDR3 is TGTGCCAGCTGCCCGACAGACTCCGATACGCAGTATTTT.